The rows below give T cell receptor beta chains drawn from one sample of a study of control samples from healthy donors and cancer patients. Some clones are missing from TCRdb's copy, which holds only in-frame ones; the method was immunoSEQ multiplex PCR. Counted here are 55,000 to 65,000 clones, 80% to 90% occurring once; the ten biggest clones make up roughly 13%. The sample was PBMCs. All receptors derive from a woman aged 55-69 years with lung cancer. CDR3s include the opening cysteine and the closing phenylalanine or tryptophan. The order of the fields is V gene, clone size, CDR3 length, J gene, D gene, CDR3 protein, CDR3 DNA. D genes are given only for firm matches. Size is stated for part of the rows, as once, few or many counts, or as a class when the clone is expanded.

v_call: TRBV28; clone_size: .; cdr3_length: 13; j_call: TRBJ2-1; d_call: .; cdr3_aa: CASSTLQPPEQFF; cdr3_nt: TGTGCCAGCAGTACTCTTCAACCACCTGAGCAGTTCTTC
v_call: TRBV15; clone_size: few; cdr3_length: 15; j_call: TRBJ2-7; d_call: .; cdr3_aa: CATSRDRTASYEQYF; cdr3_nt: TGTGCCACCAGCAGAGATCGAACAGCTTCCTACGAGCAGTACTTC
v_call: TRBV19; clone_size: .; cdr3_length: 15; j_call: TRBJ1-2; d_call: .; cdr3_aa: CATNLEIRDAHGYTF; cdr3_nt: TGTGCCACCAACCTCGAAATCCGGGACGCCCATGGCTACACCTTC
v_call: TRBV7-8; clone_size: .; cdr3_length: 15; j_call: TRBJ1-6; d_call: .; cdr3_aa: CASSLGPGLMTALHF; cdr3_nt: TGTGCCAGCAGCTTGGGGCCGGGCTTGATGACGGCCCTCCACTTT
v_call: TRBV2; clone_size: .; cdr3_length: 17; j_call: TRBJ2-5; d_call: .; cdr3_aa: CASIGQGASGMKETQYF; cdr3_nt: TGTGCCAGCATAGGGCAGGGGGCTAGCGGGATGAAAGAGACCCAGTACTTC
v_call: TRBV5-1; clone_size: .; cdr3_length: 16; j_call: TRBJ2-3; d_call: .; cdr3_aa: CASSLASGTFTDTQYF; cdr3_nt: TGCGCCAGCAGCTTGGCCTCCGGGACTTTCACAGATACGCAGTATTTT
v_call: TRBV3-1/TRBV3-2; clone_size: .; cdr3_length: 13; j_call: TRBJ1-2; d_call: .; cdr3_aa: CASSQGRRYGYTF; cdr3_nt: TGTGCCAGCAGCCAAGGAAGGAGGTATGGCTACACCTTC
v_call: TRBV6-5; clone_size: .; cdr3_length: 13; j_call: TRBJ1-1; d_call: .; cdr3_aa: CATFQGEDTEAFF; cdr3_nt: TGTGCCACGTTTCAGGGAGAGGACACTGAAGCTTTCTTT
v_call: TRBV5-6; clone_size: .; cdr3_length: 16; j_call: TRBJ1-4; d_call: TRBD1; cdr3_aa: CASSSAGTGGNEKLFF; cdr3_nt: TGTGCCAGCAGCTCGGCTGGGACAGGGGGTAATGAAAAACTGTTTTTT
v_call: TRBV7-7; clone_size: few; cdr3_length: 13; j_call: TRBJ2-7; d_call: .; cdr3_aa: CASSLNQNNEQYF; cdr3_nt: TGTGCCAGCAGCTTAAACCAGAACAACGAGCAGTACTTC
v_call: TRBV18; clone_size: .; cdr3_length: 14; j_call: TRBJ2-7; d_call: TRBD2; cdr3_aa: CASSLLAGEDEQYF; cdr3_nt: TGTGCCAGCTCTTTACTAGCGGGGGAAGACGAGCAGTACTTC
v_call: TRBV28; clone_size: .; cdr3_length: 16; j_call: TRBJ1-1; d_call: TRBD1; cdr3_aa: CASSLGDRGSNTEAFF; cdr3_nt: TGTGCCAGCAGTTTAGGTGACAGGGGTTCGAACACTGAAGCTTTCTTT
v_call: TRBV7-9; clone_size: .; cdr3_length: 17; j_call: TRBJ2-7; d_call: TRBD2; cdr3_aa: CASSGGGLADLFYEQYF; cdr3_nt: TGTGCCAGCAGCGGGGGTGGGCTAGCGGACCTGTTTTACGAGCAGTACTTC
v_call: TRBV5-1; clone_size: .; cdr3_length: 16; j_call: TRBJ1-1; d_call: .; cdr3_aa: CASSDKSRGARTEAFF; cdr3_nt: TGCGCCAGCAGCGACAAAAGTCGGGGGGCTAGAACTGAAGCTTTCTTT
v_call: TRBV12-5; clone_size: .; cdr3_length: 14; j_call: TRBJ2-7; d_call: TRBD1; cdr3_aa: CASGSWDSRDEQYF; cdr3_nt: TGTGCTAGTGGTTCGTGGGACAGTAGAGACGAGCAGTACTTC
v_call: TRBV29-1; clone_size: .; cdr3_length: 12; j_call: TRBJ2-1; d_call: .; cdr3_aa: CSVQESYNEQFF; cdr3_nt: TGCAGCGTACAAGAGTCCTACAATGAGCAGTTCTTC
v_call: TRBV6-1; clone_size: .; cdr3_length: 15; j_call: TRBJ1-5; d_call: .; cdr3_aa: CASSEALQGSQPQHF; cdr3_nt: TGTGCCAGCAGTGAAGCCCTCCAGGGATCTCAGCCCCAGCATTTT
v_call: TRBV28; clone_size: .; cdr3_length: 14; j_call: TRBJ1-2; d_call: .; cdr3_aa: CASSLGGSGGGYTF; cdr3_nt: TGTGCCAGCAGTTTGGGGGGGTCCGGAGGAGGCTACACCTTC
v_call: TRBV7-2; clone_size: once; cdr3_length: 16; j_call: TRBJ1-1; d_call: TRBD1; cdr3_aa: CASSVDRGSLDTEAFF; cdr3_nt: TGTGCCAGCAGCGTCGACAGGGGAAGTCTGGACACTGAAGCTTTCTTT
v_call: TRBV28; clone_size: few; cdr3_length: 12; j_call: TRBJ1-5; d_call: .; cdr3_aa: CASSVGEQPQHF; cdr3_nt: TGTGCCAGCAGCGTAGGTGAGCAGCCCCAGCATTTT
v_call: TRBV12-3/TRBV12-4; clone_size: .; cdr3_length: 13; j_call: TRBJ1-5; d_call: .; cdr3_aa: CASSWTGNQPQHF; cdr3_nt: TGTGCCAGCAGTTGGACGGGCAATCAGCCCCAGCATTTT
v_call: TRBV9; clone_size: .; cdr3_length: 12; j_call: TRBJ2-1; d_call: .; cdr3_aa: CASSDSWNEQFF; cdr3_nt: TGTGCCAGCAGCGATAGTTGGAATGAGCAGTTCTTC
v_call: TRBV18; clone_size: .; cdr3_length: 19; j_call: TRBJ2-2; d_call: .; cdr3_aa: CASSPLPVGRPTNTGELFF; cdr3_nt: TGTGCCAGCTCCCCCCTTCCGGTTGGCAGGCCTACTAACACCGGGGAGCTGTTTTTT
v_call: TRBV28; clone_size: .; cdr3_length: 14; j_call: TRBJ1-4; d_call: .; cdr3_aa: CASYSQGRSEKLFF; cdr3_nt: TGTGCCAGCTATAGTCAGGGGCGTAGTGAAAAACTGTTTTTT
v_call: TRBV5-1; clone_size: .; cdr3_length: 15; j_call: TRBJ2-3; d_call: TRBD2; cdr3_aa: CASSSQAGASDTQYF; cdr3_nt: TGCGCCAGCAGCTCTCAAGCGGGAGCGTCAGATACGCAGTATTTT
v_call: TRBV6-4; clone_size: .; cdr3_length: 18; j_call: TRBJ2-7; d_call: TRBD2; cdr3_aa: CASSDTTSGSLFIYEQYF; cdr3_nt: TGTGCCAGCAGTGACACCACTAGCGGGAGCCTTTTTATCTACGAGCAGTACTTC
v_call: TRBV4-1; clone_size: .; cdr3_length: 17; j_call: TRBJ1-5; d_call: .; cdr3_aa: CASSQAGFGEGNQPQHF; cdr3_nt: TGCGCCAGCAGCCAAGCTGGCTTCGGGGAAGGCAATCAGCCCCAGCATTTT
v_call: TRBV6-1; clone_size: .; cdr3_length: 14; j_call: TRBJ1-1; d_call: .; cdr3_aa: CASSDVSPYTEAFF; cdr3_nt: TGTGCCAGCAGTGACGTCAGCCCATACACTGAAGCTTTCTTT
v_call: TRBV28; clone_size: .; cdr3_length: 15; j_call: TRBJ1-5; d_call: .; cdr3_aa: CASSFRQIGNQPQHF; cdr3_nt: TGTGCCAGCAGTTTTAGACAAATCGGCAATCAGCCCCAGCATTTT
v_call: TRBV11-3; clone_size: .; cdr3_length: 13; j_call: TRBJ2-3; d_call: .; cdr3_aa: CASSFTLTDTQYF; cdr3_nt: TGTGCCAGCAGCTTTACCCTCACAGATACGCAGTATTTT
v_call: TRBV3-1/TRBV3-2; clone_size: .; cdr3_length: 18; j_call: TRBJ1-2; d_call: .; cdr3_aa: CASTLAASAGRSDYGYTF; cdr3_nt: TGTGCCAGCACCCTAGCTGCCTCAGCTGGTCGGAGCGACTATGGCTACACCTTC
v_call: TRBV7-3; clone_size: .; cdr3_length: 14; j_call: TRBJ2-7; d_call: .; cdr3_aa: CASSLQFGGYEQYF; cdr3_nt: TGTGCCAGCAGCTTACAGTTCGGGGGCTACGAGCAGTACTTC
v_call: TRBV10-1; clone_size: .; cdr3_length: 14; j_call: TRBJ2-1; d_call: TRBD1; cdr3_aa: CASSANPTGSEQFF; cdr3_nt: TGCGCCAGCAGTGCCAACCCGACAGGGTCTGAGCAGTTCTTC
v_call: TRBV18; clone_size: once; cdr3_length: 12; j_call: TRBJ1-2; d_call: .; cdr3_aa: CASSPSGYGYTF; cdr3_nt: TGTGCCAGCTCACCAAGTGGCTATGGCTACACCTTC